These 9 T cell receptor beta chains were sequenced from one sample in a study of blood T cell repertoires in COVID-19. TCRdb's table, derived via immunoSEQ multiplex PCR, lists solely in-frame clones and lacks some. The sample carries roughly 220,000 clones, 90% recorded once. Sequenced sample: PBMCs or T cells enriched from blood (not recorded which). The receptors here all came from a man aged 25-45 years who had been exposed to COVID-19.

The chain recombines TRBV5-1 with TRBJ1-2; 7 nucleotides agree with TRBD1. J gave up 2 bases and V 4 bases, and 8 bases lay outside the gene matches. This CDR3 has 15 amino acids. Germline V gives CDR1 SGHRS, CDR2 YFSETQ. The CDR3 loop reads CASSPREGANYGYTF. CDR3 nucleotide sequence: TGCGCCAGCAGCCCACGAGAGGGGGCGAACTATGGCTACACCTTC.

The V call is TRBV4-1, the J call TRBJ2-2; TRBD2 is a possible D gene (5 bases). V was cut by 0 bases and J by 5 bases, with 7 bases left in between. The CDR3 is made up of 14 amino acids. In germline, CDR1 is MGHRA, CDR2 YSYEKL. CDR3 sequence: CASSQDEGTGELFF. CDR3 DNA sequence: TGCGCCAGCAGCCAAGACGAGGGTACCGGGGAGCTGTTTTTT.

The chain joins TRBV19 to TRBJ1-1; D perhaps matches TRBD1 (6 bases). The germline V gene has CDR1 LNHDA and CDR2 SQIVND (reference sequence). There are 15 residues in the CDR3. Deletions cut 7 bases from V and 0 bases from J, with 15 bases between. The CDR3 coding sequence is TGTGCCAGTACCTTAACAGGGTCCATGAACACTGAAGCTTTCTTT. This gives the protein CASTLTGSMNTEAFF. The full variable domain, completed using reference TRBV19 and TRBJ1-1, is DGGITQSPKYLFRKEGQNVTLSCEQNLNHDAMYWYRQDPGQGLRLIYYSQIVNDFQKGDIAEGYSVSREKKESFPLTVTSAQKNPTAFYLCASTLTGSMNTEAFFGQGTRLTVV.

This clone was picked up one time. The V gene is TRBV6-5, the J gene TRBJ2-6; maybe TRBD2 (5 bases). The CDR3 runs to 13 residues. CDR1 and CDR2 (germline): MNHEY, SVGAGI. V gave up 5 bases and J gave up 5 bases, with 7 bases separating them. As DNA, the CDR3 is TGTGCCAGCAGTCGGGATAGGGCCAACGTCCTGACTTTC. Translation gives CASSRDRANVLTF.

The chain combines TRBV30 with TRBJ2-2, with D perhaps matching TRBD2 (6 bases). Germline V gene data show CDR1 as GTSNPN and CDR2 as SVGIG (reference sequence). Trimming removed 7 bases from V and 7 bases from J, with 16 bases in between. This CDR3 is built from 13 residues. The DNA of the CDR3 is TGTGCCTCCGGGAGAGGGCGGGGCGGGGAGCTGTTTTTT. Translating it yields CASGRGRGGELFF.

This clone was observed a single time. J is TRBJ2-3 and V is TRBV5-1; 16 nucleotides match TRBD2. V lost 4 bases to trimming and J lost 4 bases; unmatched junction nucleotides: 3. CDR3 length: 16 residues. Germline lookup yields CDR1 SGHRS and CDR2 YFSETQ. CDR3 nucleotides: TGCGCCAGCAGCCCTGGGACTAGCGGGGGGGCAGATACGCAGTATTTT. Amino acids: CASSPGTSGGADTQYF.

The genes are TRBV10-3 and TRBJ1-2; D unclear. CDR1 ENHRY and CDR2 SYGVKD come from the germline V gene. This CDR3 has 14 amino acids. V lost 3 bases to trimming and J lost 1 base, with 9 bases between them. CDR3 coding DNA: TGTGCCATCAGTGATCAGGCGAGTAACTATGGCTACACCTTC. It yields the protein CAISDQASNYGYTF.

This chain uses TRBV19 with TRBJ2-7, with D maybe TRBD1 (7 bases). The germline gives CDR1 LNHDA, CDR2 SQIVND (reference sequence). The germline V and J ends were trimmed by 7 bases and 2 bases, with 15 bases remaining between them. The length of the CDR3 is 14 residues. The CDR3 region is CASTGAGGTYEQYF. CDR3 bases: TGTGCCAGTACAGGAGCAGGGGGGACCTACGAGCAGTACTTC.

The chain is built from TRBV6-5 and TRBJ1-1; 7 bases are a match to TRBD1. CDR1 MNHEY and CDR2 SVGAGI come from the germline V gene. The CDR3 loop spans 11 amino acids. CDR3 DNA sequence: TGTGCTGAGGGGGCGGGATCTGAAGCTTTCTTT. Protein product: CAEGAGSEAFF.